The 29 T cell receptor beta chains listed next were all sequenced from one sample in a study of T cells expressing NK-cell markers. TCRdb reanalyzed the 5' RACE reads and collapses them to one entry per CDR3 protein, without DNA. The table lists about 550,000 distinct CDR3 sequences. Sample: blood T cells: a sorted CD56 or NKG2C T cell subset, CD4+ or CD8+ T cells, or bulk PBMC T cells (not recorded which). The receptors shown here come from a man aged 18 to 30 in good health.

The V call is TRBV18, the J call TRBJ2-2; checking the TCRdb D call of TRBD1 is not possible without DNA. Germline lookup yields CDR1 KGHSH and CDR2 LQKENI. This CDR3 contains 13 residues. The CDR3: CASTLGQTGELFF.

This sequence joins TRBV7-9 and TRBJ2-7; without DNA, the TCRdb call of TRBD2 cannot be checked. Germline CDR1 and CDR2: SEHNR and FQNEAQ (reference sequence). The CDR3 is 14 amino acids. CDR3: CASSLGDLIPEQYF.

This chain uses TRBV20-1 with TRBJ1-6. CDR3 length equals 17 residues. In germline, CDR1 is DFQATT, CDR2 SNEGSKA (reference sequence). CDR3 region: CSARDRLQSSYNSPLHF.

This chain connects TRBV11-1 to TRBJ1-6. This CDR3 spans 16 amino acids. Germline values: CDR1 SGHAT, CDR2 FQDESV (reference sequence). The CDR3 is CASSLRRNSYNSPLHF.

CDR3 residues: CASSVGAFSSYNEQFF. The V call is TRBV5-6, the J call TRBJ2-1; TCRdb calls TRBD1, which cannot be checked without DNA. Germline loops: CDR1 SGHDT, CDR2 YYEEEE. CDR3 length: 16 residues.

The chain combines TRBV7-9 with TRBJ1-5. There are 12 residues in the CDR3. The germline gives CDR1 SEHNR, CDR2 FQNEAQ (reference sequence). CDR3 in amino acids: CASQRNNQPQHF. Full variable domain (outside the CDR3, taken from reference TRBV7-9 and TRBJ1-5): DTGVSQNPRHKITKRGQNVTFRCDPISEHNRLYWYRQTLGQGPEFLTYFQNEAQLEKSRLLSDRFSAERPKGSFSTLEIQRTEQGDSAMYLCASQRNNQPQHFGDGTRLSIL.

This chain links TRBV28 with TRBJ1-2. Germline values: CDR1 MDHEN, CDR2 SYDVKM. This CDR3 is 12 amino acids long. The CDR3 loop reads CASSFMGVGYTF.

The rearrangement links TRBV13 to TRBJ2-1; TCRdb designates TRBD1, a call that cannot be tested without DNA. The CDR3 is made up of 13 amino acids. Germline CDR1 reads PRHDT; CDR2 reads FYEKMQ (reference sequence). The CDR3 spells CASSPGVNNEQFF.

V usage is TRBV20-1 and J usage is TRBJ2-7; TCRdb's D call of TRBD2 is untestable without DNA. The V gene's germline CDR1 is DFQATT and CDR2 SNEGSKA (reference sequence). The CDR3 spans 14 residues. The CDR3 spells CSASKTSGKAEQYF.

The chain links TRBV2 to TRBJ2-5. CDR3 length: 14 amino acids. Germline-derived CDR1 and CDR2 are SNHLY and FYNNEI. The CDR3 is CASSEGFMQETQYF.

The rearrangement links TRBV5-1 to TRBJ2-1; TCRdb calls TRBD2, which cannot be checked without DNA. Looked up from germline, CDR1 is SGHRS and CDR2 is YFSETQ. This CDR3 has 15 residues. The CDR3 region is CASSIYGRLVGEQFF.

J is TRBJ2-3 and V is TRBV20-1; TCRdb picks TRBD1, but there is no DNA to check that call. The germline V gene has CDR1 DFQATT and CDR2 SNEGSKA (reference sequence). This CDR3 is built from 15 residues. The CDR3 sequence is CSADHRGLSTDTQYF.

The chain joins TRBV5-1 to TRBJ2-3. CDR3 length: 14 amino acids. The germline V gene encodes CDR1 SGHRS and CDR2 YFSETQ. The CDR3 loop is CASSFGGKADTQYF. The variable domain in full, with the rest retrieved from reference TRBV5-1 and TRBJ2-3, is KAGVTQTPRYLIKTRGQQVTLSCSPISGHRSVSWYQQTPGQGLQFLFEYFSETQRNKGNFPGRFSGRQFSNSRSEMNVSTLELGDSALYLCASSFGGKADTQYFGPGTRLTVL.

CDR3 amino acids: CASSASGARETQYF. The chain is built from TRBV5-1 and TRBJ2-5; absent DNA, TCRdb's TRBD1 call cannot be checked. Germline V CDR1 and CDR2: SGHRS, YFSETQ. There are 14 residues in the CDR3.

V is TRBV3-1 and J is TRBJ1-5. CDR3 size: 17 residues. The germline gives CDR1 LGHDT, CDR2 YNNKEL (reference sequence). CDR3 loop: CASSQGSLTQQHSPQHF.

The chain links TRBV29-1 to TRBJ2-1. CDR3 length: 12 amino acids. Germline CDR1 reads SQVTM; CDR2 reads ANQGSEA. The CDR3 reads CSVDGGVTEQFF.

Here the CDR3 reads CASSPSAPEDEQFF. V gene TRBV5-1 combines with J gene TRBJ2-1; TCRdb's D call, TRBD1, is unchecked because there is no DNA. From germline, CDR1 is SGHRS and CDR2 YFSETQ. The CDR3 extends over 14 amino acids. Full variable domain (remainder filled in from reference TRBV5-1 and TRBJ2-1): KAGVTQTPRYLIKTRGQQVTLSCSPISGHRSVSWYQQTPGQGLQFLFEYFSETQRNKGNFPGRFSGRQFSNSRSEMNVSTLELGDSALYLCASSPSAPEDEQFFGPGTRLTVL.

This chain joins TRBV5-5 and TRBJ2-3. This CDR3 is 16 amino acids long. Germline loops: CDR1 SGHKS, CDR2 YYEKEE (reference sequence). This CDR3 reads CASSPDLGLATDTQYF.

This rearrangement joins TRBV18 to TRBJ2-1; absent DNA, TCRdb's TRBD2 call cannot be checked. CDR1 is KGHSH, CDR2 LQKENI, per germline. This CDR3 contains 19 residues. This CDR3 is CASSATSLNQRITINEQFF.

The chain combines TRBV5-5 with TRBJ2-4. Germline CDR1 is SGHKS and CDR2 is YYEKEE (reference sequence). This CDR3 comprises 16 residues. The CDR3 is CASSLGHELAKNIQYF.

CDR3 sequence: CASSQDLVRELFF. The V call is TRBV3-1, the J call TRBJ2-2. The CDR3 has 13 amino acids. CDR1 LGHDT and CDR2 YNNKEL come from the germline V gene (reference sequence).

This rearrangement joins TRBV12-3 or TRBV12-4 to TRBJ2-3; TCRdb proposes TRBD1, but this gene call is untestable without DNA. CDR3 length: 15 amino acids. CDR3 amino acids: CASRYRGRSADTQYF.

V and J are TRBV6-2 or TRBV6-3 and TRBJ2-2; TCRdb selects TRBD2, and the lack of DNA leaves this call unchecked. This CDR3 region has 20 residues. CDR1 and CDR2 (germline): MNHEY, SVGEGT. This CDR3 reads CASSPLPGLAGLRNTGELFF.

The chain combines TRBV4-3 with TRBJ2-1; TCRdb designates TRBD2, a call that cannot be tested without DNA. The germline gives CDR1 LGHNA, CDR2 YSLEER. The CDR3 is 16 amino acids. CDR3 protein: CASSQYEGPEYNEQFF.

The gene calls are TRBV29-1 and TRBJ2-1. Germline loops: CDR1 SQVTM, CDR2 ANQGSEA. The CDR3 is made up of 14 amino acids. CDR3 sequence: CSVDEAVSYNEQFF.

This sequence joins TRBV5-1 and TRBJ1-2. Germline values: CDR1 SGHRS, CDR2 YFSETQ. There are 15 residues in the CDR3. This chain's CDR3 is CASSLDGNSNYGYTF.

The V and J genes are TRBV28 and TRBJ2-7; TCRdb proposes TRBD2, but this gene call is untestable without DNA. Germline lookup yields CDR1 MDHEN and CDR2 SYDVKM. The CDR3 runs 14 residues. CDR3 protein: CASRGGSLSYEQYF.

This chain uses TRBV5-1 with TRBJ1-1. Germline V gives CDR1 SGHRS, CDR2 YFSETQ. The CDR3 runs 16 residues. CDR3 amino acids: CASSLVGTARNTEAFF.

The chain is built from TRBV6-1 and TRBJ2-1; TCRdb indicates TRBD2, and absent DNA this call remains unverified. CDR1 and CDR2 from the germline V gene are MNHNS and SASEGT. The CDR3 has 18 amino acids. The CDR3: CASNPGRLAGGPFNEQFF.